This TCR beta chain is from a study of blood T cell repertoires in COVID-19. Turning to the study itself: PBMCs, B-cell-depleted T cells, or T cells provided the cDNA or gDNA that made up the material.

V shed 0 bases and J shed 5 bases, with 11 bases lying between them. Germline V gives CDR1 SGDLS, CDR2 YYNGEE. The CDR3 totals 15 residues. Per the authors' pipeline: Reference gene primer amplification gave nucleated cell count estimates. Here immunoSEQ multiplex PCR was the method, and the copy in TCRdb shows in-frame clones only, minus some. V, J and clone size are taken as reported in that table, and D and trimming were inferred from the DNA itself. Here the sample spans under 250,000 clones, about 82% being singletons. This clone showed up just a few times. The TCR originated in a man older than 75 with acute or convalescent COVID-19. The rearrangement uses TRBV9 and TRBJ2-2; tentatively, D is TRBD2 (5 bases). Sequencing used peripheral blood. CDR3: CASSVDNGGTGELFF. Written as DNA, the CDR3 is TGTGCCAGCAGCGTAGATAATGGCGGGACCGGGGAGCTGTTTTTT.